This T cell receptor (beta chain) is from a study of tumor and adjacent non-tumor tissue in lung cancer. Study results and caveats: Patients with more diverse tumor TCRs had worse survival.

After removal of 7 bases from V and 6 bases from J, the junction contained 7 bases not matched to a gene. The CDR3 consists of 14 residues. CDR1 and CDR2 (germline): LNHDA, SQIVND (reference sequence). TCRbeta libraries were built with three rounds of nested PCR, modified from ARM-PCR. From the multiplex PCR reads, TCRdb called clonotypes with MiXCR, one entry per CDR3 protein. The top ten clones hold around a third of a sample with approximately 62,000 distinct CDR3 sequences, more than 55% of them seen once. This sample's RNA came from whole unsorted tissue. More than 3 cm separated this lung sample from the edge of the tumor. On this clonotype itself: Its specificity is not known.

The chain recombines TRBV19 with TRBJ1-5; 9 bases agree with TRBD1. Sample: distant non-tumor lung tissue. The TCR originated in a man between 70 and 80 years old with non-small cell lung cancer. This CDR3 is CASTGTGTVQPQHF. The CDR3 DNA is TGTGCCAGTACCGGGACAGGGACGGTTCAGCCCCAGCATTTT.